This entry is about one T cell receptor beta chain. CMV status came from CD4+ T cell IFNgamma after overnight CMV lysate stimulation of fresh PBMCs. The CDR3 runs 14 residues. Trimming left V 0 bases short and J 2 bases short, with 5 bases between. Germline-derived CDR1 and CDR2 are SNHLY and FYNNEI. An equimolar mix of two oligonucleotides served as the beta constant-region primer for TRBC1 and TRBC2. From the UMI-ligation and nested PCR reads, TCRdb called clonotypes with MiXCR, one entry per CDR3 protein. The repertoire holds around 160,000 distinct CDR3 sequences, with 15% to 20% as singletons. These data belong to a study of naive and memory T cell subsets.

Sequenced sample: naive CD4+ T cells from blood. This TCR derives from a human donor in good health. The chain links TRBV2 to TRBJ2-4; D remains ambiguous. In DNA, the CDR3 is TGTGCCAGCAGTGAAGCGGGTCCCAAAAACATTCAGTACTTC. This sequence encodes CASSEAGPKNIQYF.